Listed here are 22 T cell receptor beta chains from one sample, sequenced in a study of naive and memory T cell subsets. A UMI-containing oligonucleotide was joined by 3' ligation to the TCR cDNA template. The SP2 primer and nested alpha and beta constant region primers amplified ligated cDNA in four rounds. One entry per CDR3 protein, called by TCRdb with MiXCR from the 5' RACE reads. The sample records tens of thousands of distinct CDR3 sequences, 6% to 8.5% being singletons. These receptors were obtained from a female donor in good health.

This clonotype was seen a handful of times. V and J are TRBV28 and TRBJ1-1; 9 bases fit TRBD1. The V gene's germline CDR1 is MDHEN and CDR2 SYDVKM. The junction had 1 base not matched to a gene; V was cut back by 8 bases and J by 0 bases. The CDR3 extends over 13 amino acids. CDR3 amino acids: CASGTGMNTEAFF. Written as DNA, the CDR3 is TGTGCCAGCGGGACAGGGATGAACACTGAAGCTTTCTTT.

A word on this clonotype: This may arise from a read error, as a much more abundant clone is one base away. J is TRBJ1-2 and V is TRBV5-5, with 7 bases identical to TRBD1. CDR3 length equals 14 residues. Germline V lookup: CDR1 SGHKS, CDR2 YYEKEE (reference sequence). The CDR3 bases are TGTGCCAGCAGCTTGGAGGGGGCTAACTATGGCGACACCTTC. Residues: CASSLEGANYGDTF.

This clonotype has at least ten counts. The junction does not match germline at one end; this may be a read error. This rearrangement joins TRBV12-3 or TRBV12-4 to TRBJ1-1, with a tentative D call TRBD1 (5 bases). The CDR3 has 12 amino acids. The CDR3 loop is CASSGRGPEAFF. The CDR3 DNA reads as TGTGCCAGCAGTGGAAGGGGCCCTGAGGCTTTCTTT.

The CDR3, as DNA: TGTGCCAGCAGCAAAGACAGGGAGCACGAGCAGTACTTC. Amino acid sequence: CASSKDREHEQYF. The gene calls are TRBV21-1 and TRBJ2-7; TRBD1 is the table's D call and was not checked against the DNA. TRBV21-1 is an annotated pseudogene. The CDR3 spans 13 residues.

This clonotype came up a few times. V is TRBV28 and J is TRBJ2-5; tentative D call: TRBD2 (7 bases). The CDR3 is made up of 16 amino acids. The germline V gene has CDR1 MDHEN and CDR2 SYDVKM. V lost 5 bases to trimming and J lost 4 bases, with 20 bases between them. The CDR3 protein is CASSPVVGGGGETQYF. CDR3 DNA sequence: TGTGCCAGCAGTCCCGTAGTCGGAGGGGGGGGAGAGACCCAGTACTTC.

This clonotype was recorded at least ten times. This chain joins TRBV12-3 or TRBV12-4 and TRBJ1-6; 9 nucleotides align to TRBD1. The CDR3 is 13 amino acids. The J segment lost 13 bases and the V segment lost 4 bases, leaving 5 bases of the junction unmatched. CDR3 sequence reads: CASSSTGGGPLHF. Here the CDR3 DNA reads TGTGCCAGCAGTTCGACAGGGGGAGGGCCCCTCCACTTT.

Written as DNA, the CDR3 is TGTGCCACCAGCAGAGTGGGAGGTAATGAAATGGACATTCAGTACTTC. Amino acid sequence: CATSRVGGNEMDIQYF. The genes are TRBV15 and TRBJ2-4, with D possibly being TRBD2 (6 bases). This CDR3 contains 16 residues. V was cut by 1 base and J by 8 bases, with 18 bases left in between. Germline V gives CDR1 LNHNV, CDR2 YYDKDF (reference sequence). Full variable domain (outside the CDR3, taken from reference TRBV15 and TRBJ2-4): DAMVIQNPRYQVTQFGKPVTLSCSQTLNHNVMYWYQQKSSQAPKLLFHYYDKDFNNEADTPDNFQSRRPNTSFCFLDIRSPGLGDTAMYLCATSRVGGNEMDIQYFGAGTRLSVL.

The CDR3 sequence is CASSEGRDTGELFF. For the CDR3, the DNA is TGTGCCAGCAGTGAAGGTCGAGACACCGGGGAGCTGTTTTTT. The rearrangement uses TRBV6-1 and TRBJ2-2, with D uncertain. Between the trimmed V and J ends, which lost 1 base and 3 bases, there was a span of 6 bases. The CDR3 length is 14 residues. The germline CDR1 and CDR2 sequences are MNHNS and SASEGT.

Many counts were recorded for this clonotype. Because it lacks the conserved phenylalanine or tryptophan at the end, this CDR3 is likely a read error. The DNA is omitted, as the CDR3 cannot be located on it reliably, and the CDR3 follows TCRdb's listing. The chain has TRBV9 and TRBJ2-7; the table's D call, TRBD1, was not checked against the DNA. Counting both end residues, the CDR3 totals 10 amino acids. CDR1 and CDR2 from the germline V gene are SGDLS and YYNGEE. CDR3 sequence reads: CASSLYRLRD.

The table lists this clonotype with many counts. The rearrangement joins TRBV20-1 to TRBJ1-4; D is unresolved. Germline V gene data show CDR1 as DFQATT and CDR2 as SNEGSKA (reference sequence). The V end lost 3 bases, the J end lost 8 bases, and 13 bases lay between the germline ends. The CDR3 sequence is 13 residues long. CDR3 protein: CSASDPGPEKLFF. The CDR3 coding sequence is TGCAGTGCTAGTGATCCCGGACCGGAAAAACTGTTTTTT.

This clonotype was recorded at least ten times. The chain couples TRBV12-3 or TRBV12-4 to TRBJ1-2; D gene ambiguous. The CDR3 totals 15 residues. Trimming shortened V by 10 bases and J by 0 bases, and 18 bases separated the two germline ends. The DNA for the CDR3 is TGTGCCACCGGGCGCCCAACGAAGACTAACTATGGCTACACCTTC. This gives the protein CATGRPTKTNYGYTF.

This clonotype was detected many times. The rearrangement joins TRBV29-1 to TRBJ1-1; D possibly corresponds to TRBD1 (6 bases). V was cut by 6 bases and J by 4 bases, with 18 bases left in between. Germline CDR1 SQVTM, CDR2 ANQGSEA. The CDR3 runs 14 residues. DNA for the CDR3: TGCAGCGTGGTAAAACAGGGTTTGGGCACTGAAGCTTTCTTT. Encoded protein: CSVVKQGLGTEAFF.

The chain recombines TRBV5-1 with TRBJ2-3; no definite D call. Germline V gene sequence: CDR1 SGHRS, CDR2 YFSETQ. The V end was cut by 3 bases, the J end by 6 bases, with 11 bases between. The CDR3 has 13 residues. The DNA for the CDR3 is TGCGCCAGCAGCTCCGATTCCCTCGATACGCAGTATTTT. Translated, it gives CASSSDSLDTQYF.

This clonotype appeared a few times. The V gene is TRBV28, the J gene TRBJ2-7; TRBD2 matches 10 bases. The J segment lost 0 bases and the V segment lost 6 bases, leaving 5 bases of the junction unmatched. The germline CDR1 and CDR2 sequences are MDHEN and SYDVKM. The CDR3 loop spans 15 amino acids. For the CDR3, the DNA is TGTGCCAGCAGCCAAGCTAGCGGGGGCTCCTACGAGCAGTACTTC. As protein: CASSQASGGSYEQYF.

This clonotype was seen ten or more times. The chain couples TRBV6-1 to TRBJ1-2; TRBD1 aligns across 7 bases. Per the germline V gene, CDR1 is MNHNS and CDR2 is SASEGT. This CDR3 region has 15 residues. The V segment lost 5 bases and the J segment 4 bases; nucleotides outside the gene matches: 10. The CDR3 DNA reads TGTGCCAGCAGTTTCGATAGACAGGGCTCCTATGGCTACACCTTC. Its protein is CASSFDRQGSYGYTF.

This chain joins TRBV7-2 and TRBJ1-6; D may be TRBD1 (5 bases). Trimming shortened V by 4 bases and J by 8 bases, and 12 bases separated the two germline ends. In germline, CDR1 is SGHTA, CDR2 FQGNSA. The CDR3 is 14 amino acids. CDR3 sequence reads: CASSSDFRDSPLHF. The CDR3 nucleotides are TGTGCCAGCAGCTCGGACTTCAGGGATTCACCCCTCCACTTT.

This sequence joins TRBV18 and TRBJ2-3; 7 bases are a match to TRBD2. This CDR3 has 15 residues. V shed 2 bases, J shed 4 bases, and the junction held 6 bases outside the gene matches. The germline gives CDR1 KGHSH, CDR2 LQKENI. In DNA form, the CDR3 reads TGTGCCAGCTCACCAACCAGCGGGGCTGCAGATACGCAGTATTTT. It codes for CASSPTSGAADTQYF.

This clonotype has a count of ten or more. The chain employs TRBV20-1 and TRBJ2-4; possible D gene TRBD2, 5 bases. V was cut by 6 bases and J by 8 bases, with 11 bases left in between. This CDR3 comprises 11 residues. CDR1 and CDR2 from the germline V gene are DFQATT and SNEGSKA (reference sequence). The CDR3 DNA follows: TGCAGTGCAAAATCCGGGGACATTCAGTACTTC. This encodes CSAKSGDIQYF.

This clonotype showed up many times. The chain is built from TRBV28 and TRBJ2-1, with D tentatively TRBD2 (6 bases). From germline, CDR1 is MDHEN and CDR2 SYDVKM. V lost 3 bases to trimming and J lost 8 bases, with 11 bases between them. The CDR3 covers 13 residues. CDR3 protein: CASSFSGLDEQFF. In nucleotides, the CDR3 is TGTGCCAGCAGTTTCAGCGGGTTGGATGAGCAGTTCTTC.

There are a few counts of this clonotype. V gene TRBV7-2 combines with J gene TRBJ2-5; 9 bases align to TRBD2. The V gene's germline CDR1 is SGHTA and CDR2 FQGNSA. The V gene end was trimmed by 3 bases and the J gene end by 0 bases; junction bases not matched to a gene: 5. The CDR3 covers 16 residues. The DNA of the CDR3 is TGTGCCAGCAGCTTTCAAGCGGGGGGTAACCAAGAGACCCAGTACTTC. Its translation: CASSFQAGGNQETQYF.

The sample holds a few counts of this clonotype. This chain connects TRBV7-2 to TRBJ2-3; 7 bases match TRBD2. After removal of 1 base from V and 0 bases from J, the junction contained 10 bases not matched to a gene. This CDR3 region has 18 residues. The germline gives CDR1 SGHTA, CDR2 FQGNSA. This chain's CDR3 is CASSLGYGRGRSTDTQYF. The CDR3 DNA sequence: TGTGCCAGCAGCTTAGGATATGGGCGGGGGAGAAGCACAGATACGCAGTATTTT. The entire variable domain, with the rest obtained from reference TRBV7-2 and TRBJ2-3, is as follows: GAGVSQSPSNKVTEKGKDVELRCDPISGHTALYWYRQSLGQGLEFLIYFQGNSAPDKSGLPSDRFSAERTGGSVSTLTIQRTQQEDSAVYLCASSLGYGRGRSTDTQYFGPGTRLTVL.

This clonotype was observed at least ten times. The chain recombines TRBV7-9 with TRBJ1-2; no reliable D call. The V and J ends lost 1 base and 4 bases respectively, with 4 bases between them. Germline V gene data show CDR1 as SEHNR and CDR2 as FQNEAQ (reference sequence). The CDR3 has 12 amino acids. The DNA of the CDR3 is TGTGCCAGCAGCTTAGGGTCCTATGGCTACACCTTC. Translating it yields CASSLGSYGYTF.